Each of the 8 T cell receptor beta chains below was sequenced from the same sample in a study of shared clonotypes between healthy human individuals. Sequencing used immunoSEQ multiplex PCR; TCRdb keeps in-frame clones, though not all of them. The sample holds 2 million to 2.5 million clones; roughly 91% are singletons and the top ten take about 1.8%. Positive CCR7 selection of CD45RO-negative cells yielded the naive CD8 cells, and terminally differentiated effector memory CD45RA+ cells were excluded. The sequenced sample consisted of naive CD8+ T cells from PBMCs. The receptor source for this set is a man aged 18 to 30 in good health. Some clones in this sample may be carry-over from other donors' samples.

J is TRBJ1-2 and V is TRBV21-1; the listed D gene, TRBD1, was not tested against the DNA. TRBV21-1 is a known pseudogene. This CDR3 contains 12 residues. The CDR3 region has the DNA TGTGCCAGCCCCGACAGGGCGGGAGGCTACACCTTC. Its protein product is CASPDRAGGYTF.

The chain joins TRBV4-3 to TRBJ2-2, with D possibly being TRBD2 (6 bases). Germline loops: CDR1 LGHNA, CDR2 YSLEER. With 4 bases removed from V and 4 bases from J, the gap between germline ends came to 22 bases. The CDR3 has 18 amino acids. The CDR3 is CASSPRWGPGVSTGELFF. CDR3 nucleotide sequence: TGCGCCAGCAGCCCAAGATGGGGCCCGGGGGTCAGCACCGGGGAGCTGTTTTTT.

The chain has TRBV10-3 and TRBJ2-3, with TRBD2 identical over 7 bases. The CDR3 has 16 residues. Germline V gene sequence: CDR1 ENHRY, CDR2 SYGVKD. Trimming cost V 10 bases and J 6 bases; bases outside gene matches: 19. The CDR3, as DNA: TGTGCCACCGGGTCTCGGGGGGTGATTTACATGGATACGCAGTATTTT. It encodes CATGSRGVIYMDTQYF.

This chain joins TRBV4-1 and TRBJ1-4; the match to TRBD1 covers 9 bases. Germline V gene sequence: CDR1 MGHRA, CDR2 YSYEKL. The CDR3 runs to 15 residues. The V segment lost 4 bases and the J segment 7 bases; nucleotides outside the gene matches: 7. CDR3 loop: CASSRGQGRGEKLFF. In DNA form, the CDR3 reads TGCGCCAGCAGCCGGGGACAGGGTAGAGGTGAAAAACTGTTTTTT.

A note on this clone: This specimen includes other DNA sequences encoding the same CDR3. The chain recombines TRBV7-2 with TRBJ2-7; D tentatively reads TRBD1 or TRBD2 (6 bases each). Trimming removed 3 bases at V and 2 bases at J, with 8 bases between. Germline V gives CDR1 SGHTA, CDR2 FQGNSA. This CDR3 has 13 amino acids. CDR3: CASSFGGPYEQYF. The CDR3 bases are TGTGCCAGCAGCTTTGGGGGGCCCTACGAGCAGTACTTC.

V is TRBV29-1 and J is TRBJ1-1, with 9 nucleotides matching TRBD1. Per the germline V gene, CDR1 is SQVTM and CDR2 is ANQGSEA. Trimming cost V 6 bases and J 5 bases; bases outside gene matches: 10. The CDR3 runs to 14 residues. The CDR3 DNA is TGCAGCGTCCCCCACTACGACAGGGGGACTGAAGCTTTCTTT. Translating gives CSVPHYDRGTEAFF.

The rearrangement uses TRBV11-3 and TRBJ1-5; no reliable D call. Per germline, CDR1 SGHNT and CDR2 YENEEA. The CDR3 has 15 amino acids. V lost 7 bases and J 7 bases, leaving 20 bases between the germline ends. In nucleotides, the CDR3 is TGTGCCAGCACCCGTTCCGGAGACTTAGGACAGCCCCAGCATTTT. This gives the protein CASTRSGDLGQPQHF.

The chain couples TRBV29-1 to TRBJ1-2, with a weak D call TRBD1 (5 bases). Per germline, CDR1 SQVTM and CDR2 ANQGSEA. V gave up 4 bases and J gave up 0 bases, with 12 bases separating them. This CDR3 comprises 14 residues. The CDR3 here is CSVVGQGANYGYTF. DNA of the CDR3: TGCAGCGTTGTTGGGCAGGGCGCTAACTATGGCTACACCTTC.